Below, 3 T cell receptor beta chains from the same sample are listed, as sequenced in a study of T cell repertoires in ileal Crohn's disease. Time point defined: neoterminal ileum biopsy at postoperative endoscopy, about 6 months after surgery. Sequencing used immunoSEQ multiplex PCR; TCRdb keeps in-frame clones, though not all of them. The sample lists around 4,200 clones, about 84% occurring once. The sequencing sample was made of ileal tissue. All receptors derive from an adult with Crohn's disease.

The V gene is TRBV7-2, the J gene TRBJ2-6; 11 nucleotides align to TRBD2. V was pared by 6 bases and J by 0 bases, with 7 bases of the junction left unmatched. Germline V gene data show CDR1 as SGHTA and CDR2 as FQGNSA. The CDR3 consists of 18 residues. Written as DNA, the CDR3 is TGTGCCAGCAGTCCTCTAGCGGGAGGCTTCTCTGGGGCCAACGTCCTGACTTTC. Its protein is CASSPLAGGFSGANVLTF.

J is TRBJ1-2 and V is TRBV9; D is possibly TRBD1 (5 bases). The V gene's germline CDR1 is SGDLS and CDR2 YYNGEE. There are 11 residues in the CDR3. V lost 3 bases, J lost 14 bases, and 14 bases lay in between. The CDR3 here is CASSARDAKTF. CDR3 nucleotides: TGTGCCAGCAGCGCCCGGGACGCCAAAACCTTC.

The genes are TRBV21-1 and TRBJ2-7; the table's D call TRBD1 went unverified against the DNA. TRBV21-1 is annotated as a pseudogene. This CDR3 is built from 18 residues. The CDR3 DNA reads TGTGCCAGCGGACTCTGGACCACCGGGACAACCACCTTCTACGAGCAGTACTTC. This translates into CASGLWTTGTTTFYEQYF.